Listed below are T cell receptor beta chains from one sample, sequenced in a study of early T cells in non-severe SARS-CoV-2 infection. TCRdb reprocessed the 5' RACE reads with MiXCR, giving one entry per CDR3 protein. The sample holds tens of thousands of distinct CDR3 sequences, about 6.2% seen once. Source material: whole blood. These receptor sequences come from an adult who was a healthcare worker with PCR-confirmed SARS-CoV-2 infection or an uninfected control (not recorded which). The CDR3 runs from the conserved cysteine through the conserved F or W. A D gene is named only where the DNA matches it firmly. Not every row has a clone size; where given, it reads once, few, many or a size class.

D	size	V	length	J	CDR3
.	many	TRBV4-1	14	TRBJ2-1	CASSQLNSANEQFF
.	many	TRBV7-9	16	TRBJ1-1	CASSLAHWGKDTEAFF
.	.	TRBV2	15	TRBJ2-2	CASRAGTLNTGELFF
TRBD1	.	TRBV20-1	15	TRBJ1-2	CSARPGQGANYGYTF
.	.	TRBV20-1	12	TRBJ2-3	CSAREWLNTQYF
.	few	TRBV12-3/TRBV12-4	14	TRBJ2-7	CASSGAASGSEQYF
TRBD2	many	TRBV20-1	15	TRBJ2-5	CSARDRASGQETQYF
.	many	TRBV7-2	16	TRBJ1-2	CASSLQGGEFNYGYTF
.	many	TRBV20-1	11	TRBJ2-7	CSARGNSEQYF
.	many	TRBV10-1	13	TRBJ2-2	CASSESFPGELFF
.	many	TRBV20-1	10	TRBJ1-1	CSARDREAFF
.	many	TRBV2	14	TRBJ1-4	CASRRDSMGGKLFF
.	many	TRBV28	13	TRBJ2-5	CASSLRGAKTQYF
.	few	TRBV29-1	11	TRBJ1-1	CSVVRNTEAFF
TRBD2	many	TRBV30	16	TRBJ2-3	CAWSVGLAGAVDTQYF
.	.	TRBV18	12	TRBJ2-2	CASSENTGELFF
.	many	TRBV7-9	13	TRBJ2-3	CASSTPSPDTQYF
TRBD2	few	TRBV5-4	16	TRBJ2-3	CASSPGTSGGTDTQYF
.	few	TRBV7-8	15	TRBJ2-2	CASSLGTVNTGELFF
.	few	TRBV4-3	15	TRBJ1-6	CASSQDRRTIRALHF
.	many	TRBV6-4	15	TRBJ2-2	CASSGEMTGGGELFF
.	many	TRBV5-6	14	TRBJ2-5	CASSLRRVQETQYF
.	many	TRBV28	13	TRBJ1-2	CASSFRQGNGYTF
.	few	TRBV5-5	15	TRBJ2-1	CASSPPGSRFNEQFF
.	many	TRBV6-2/TRBV6-3	15	TRBJ2-7	CASSQRESGSSEQYF
.	few	TRBV12-3/TRBV12-4	14	TRBJ2-1	CASRFLGSYNEQFF
.	many	TRBV12-3/TRBV12-4	15	TRBJ2-1	CASSPGASSYNEQFF
.	.	TRBV19	14	TRBJ1-5	CASSISGSNQPQHF
.	many	TRBV6-5	16	TRBJ1-6	CASREQGNAYNSPLHF
TRBD1	many	TRBV28	14	TRBJ2-7	CASSFRDRGHEQYF
.	.	TRBV5-1	16	TRBJ2-1	CASSLIAPSSYNEQFF
TRBD1	many	TRBV7-8	15	TRBJ2-7	CASSLDGQALVGQYF
TRBD1	.	TRBV6-6	16	TRBJ1-5	CASRPYQGDSNQPQHF
.	.	TRBV13	13	TRBJ1-4	CASSSGPVEKLFF
TRBD1	many	TRBV25-1	14	TRBJ2-7	CASSRTGGSYEQYF
.	few	TRBV20-1	14	TRBJ2-7	CSARVAISSYEQYF
TRBD1	few	TRBV5-1	18	TRBJ2-2	CASSPVRSDRVYTGELFF
.	few	TRBV4-2	14	TRBJ2-5	CASSQAVPGETQYF
.	few	TRBV19	13	TRBJ2-2	CASSDIASGELFF
.	few	TRBV3-1	12	TRBJ1-2	CASSQTAYGYTF
.	few	TRBV12-3/TRBV12-4	10	TRBJ2-7	CASSLREQYF
.	few	TRBV5-6	17	TRBJ2-4	CASSLSPYPLAKNIQYF
.	.	TRBV6-2/TRBV6-3	12	TRBJ2-2	CASSLVAGELFF
.	many	TRBV6-5	15	TRBJ1-5	CASSAGPRGNQPQHF
.	many	TRBV7-9	15	TRBJ1-4	CASSLDRQLGEKLFF
.	few	TRBV6-5	13	TRBJ2-3	CASTDRHTDTQYF
.	many	TRBV6-1	15	TRBJ2-1	CASSEAARLYNEQFF
.	few	TRBV11-2	13	TRBJ2-3	CASSSYRDYTQYF
TRBD1	many	TRBV28	15	TRBJ2-3	CASSYRGFGTDTQYF
.	many	TRBV18	14	TRBJ2-1	CASSPRQGDNEQFF
TRBD2	few	TRBV20-1	17	TRBJ2-7	CSAPLDERLAGGYEQYF
TRBD2	few	TRBV6-6	15	TRBJ2-7	CASSQPGLAGNEQYF
TRBD2	.	TRBV20-1	13	TRBJ2-5	CSALIAGEETQYF
TRBD1	.	TRBV7-6	15	TRBJ2-1	CASSQGEISGDEQFF
.	few	TRBV10-1	14	TRBJ1-2	CASRKGPGPYGYTF
TRBD2	.	TRBV5-4	16	TRBJ2-1	CASSVPHGAGGDEQFF
TRBD1	few	TRBV12-3/TRBV12-4	14	TRBJ1-5	CASSPGTGNQPQHF
TRBD2	few	TRBV18	14	TRBJ2-6	CASSHGTSSHVLTF
TRBD2	.	TRBV20-1	15	TRBJ2-3	CSAQSGGRGTDTQYF